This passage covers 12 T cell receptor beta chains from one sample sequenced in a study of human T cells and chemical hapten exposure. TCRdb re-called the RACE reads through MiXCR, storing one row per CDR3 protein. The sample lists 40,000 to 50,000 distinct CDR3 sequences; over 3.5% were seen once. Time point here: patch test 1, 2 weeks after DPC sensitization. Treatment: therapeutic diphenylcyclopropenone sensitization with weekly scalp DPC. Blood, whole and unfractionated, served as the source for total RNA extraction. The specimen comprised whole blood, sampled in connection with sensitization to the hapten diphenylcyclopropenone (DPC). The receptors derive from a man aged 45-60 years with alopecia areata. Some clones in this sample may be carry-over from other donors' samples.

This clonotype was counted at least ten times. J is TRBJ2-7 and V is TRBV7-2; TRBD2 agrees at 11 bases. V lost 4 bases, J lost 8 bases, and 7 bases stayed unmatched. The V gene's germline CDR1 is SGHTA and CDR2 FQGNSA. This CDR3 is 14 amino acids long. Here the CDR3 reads CASSSGTSGRKQYF. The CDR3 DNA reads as TGTGCCAGCAGCTCCGGGACTAGCGGCCGGAAGCAGTACTTC. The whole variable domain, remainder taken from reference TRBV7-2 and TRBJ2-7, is GAGVSQSPSNKVTEKGKDVELRCDPISGHTALYWYRQSLGQGLEFLIYFQGNSAPDKSGLPSDRFSAERTGGSVSTLTIQRTQQEDSAVYLCASSSGTSGRKQYFGPGTRLTVT.

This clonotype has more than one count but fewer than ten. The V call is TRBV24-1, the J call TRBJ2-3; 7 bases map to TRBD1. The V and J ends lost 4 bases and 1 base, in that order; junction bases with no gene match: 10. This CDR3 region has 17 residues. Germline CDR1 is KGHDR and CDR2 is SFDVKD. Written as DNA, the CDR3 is TGTGCCACCAGTGACCCTCAGACAGGGTCTGGCACAGATACGCAGTATTTT. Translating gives CATSDPQTGSGTDTQYF.

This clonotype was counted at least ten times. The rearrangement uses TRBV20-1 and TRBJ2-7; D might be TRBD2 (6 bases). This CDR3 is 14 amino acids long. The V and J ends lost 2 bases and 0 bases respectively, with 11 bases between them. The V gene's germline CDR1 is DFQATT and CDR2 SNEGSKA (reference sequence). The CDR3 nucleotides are TGCAGTGCTAGAATTGCGGGGCCCTCCTACGAGCAGTACTTC. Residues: CSARIAGPSYEQYF.

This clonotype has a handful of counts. The CDR3 sequence is CAIRGQGGTDTQYF. CDR3 in DNA: TGTGCCATCAGGGGACAGGGGGGGACAGATACGCAGTATTTT. The gene calls are TRBV10-3 and TRBJ2-3; 11 bases align to TRBD1. From germline, CDR1 is ENHRY and CDR2 SYGVKD. Trimming cost V 6 bases and J 3 bases; bases outside gene matches: 2. This CDR3 region has 14 residues.

The CDR3 sequence: CSARTGDNSPLHF. The CDR3 bases are TGCAGCGCCAGGACAGGAGATAATTCACCCCTCCACTTT. J is TRBJ1-6 and V is TRBV29-1; 7 bases are a match to TRBD1. Germline CDR1 reads SQVTM; CDR2 reads ANQGSEA. The J segment lost 5 bases and the V segment lost 7 bases, leaving 5 bases of the junction unmatched. The CDR3 totals 13 residues. Based on the CDR3 plus reference TRBV29-1 and TRBJ1-6, the full variable domain is SAVISQKPSRDICQRGTSLTIQCQVDSQVTMMFWYRQQPGQSLTLIATANQGSEATYESGFVIDKFPISRPNLTFSTLTVSNMSPEDSSIYLCSARTGDNSPLHFGNGTRLTVT.

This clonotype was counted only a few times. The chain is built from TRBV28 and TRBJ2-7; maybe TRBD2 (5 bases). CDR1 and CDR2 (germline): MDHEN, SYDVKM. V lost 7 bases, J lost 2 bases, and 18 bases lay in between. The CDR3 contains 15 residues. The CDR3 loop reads CASIPGPLEAYEQYF. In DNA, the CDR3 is TGTGCCAGCATACCAGGCCCACTAGAGGCCTACGAGCAGTACTTC.

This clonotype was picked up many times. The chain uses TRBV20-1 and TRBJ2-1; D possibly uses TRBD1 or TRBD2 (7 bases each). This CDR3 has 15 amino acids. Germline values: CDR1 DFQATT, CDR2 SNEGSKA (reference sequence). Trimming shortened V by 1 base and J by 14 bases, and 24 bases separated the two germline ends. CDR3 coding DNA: TGCAGTGCTAGAGGGGGGAGGGGGAAGAACGACAGGGAGTTCTTC. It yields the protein CSARGGRGKNDREFF.

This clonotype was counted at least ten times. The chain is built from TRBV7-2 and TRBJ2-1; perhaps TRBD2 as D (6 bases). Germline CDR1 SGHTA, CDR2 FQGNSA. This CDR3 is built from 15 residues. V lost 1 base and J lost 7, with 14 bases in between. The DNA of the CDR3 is TGTGCCAGCAGCTTAGGGGTAGCGGAAGTAAATGAGCAGTTCTTC. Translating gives CASSLGVAEVNEQFF.

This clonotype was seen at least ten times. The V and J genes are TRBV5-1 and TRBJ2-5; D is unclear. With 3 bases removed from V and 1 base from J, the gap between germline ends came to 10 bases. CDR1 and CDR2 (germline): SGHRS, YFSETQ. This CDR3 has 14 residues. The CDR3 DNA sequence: TGCGCCAGCAGCTCAGGACGGTCCCAAGAGACCCAGTACTTC. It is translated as CASSSGRSQETQYF.

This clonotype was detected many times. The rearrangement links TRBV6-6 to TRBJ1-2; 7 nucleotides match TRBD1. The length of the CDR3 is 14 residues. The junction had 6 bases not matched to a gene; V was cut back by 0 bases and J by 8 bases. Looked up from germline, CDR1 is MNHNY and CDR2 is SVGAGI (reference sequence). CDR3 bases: TGTGCCAGCAGTTACTCCGACAGGGTTGGAGGCTACACCTTC. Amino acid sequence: CASSYSDRVGGYTF.

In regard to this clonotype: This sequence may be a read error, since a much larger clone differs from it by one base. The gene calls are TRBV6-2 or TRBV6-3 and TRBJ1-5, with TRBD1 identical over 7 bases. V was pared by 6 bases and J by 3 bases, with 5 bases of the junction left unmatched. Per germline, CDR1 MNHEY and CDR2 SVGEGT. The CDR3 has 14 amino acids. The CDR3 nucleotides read TGTGCCAGCAGCTGGGACAGAGACAATCAGCCCCAGCATTTT. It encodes CASSWDRDNQPQHF.

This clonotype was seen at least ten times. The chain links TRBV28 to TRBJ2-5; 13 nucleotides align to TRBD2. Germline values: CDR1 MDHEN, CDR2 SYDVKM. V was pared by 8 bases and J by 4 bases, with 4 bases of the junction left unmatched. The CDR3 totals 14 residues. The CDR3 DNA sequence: TGTGCCAGCCGAGGACTAGCGGGAGTAGAGACCCAGTACTTC. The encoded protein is CASRGLAGVETQYF.